One T cell receptor (beta chain) is described in this entry. There are 15 residues in the CDR3. Per germline, CDR1 GTSNPN and CDR2 SVGIG (reference sequence). Trimming pared 0 bases from V and 4 bases from J, leaving 14 bases between. The sample originates from a study of blood T cell repertoires in COVID-19. Some clones are missing from TCRdb's copy, which holds only in-frame ones; the method was immunoSEQ multiplex PCR. The table records around 400,000 clones, about 89% of them present only once. The specimen sequenced was PBMCs or T cells enriched from blood (not recorded which). V gene TRBV30 combines with J gene TRBJ2-3, with a tentative D call TRBD2 (7 bases). The receptor comes from a woman aged 40 to 50 who had been exposed to COVID-19. In DNA form, the CDR3 reads TGTGCCTGGAGTGTTGGGGGGGCGCTTGCAGATACGCAGTATTTT. Translated, it gives CAWSVGGALADTQYF.